These 5 T cell receptor beta chains were all obtained from the same sample, sequenced in a study of T-cell memory formation after mild COVID-19. TCRdb re-called the 5' RACE reads with MiXCR, one entry per CDR3 protein. Of over 450,000 distinct CDR3 sequences in the sample, roughly 20% were seen once. Input material: PBMCs or a T cell subset sorted from them (not recorded which). Receptor source: an adult woman who had mild COVID-19 (a few samples of this study predate the infection). Cell type and time point are not known.

The V call is TRBV5-5, the J call TRBJ2-5; D perhaps matches TRBD2 (5 bases). V was cut by 2 bases and J by 1 base, with 15 bases left in between. This CDR3 has 16 amino acids. Germline CDR1 SGHKS, CDR2 YYEKEE (reference sequence). The CDR3, as DNA: TGTGCCAGCAGCTTAGGCGGTAGCGCAGTCCAAGAGACCCAGTACTTC. Protein sequence: CASSLGGSAVQETQYF.

This chain joins TRBV5-6 and TRBJ1-5; maybe TRBD1 (5 bases). The CDR3 contains 14 residues. Per germline, CDR1 SGHDT and CDR2 YYEEEE. Trimming removed 1 base at V and 6 bases at J, with 11 bases between. The DNA for the CDR3 is TGTGCCAGCAGCTTGCCGGGGGTGGGTCAGCCCCAGCATTTT. Translation gives CASSLPGVGQPQHF.

Ten or more counts support this clonotype. One junction end does not reproduce the germline sequence, and a read error may be involved. The chain couples TRBV5-1 to TRBJ2-1, with D unresolved. This CDR3 is built from 13 residues. Germline CDR1 and CDR2: SGHRS and YFSETQ. The CDR3 DNA reads as TGTGCCAGCAGCTTGTGGGGTAGTAACGAGCAGTTCTTC. Translated: CASSLWGSNEQFF.

The table lists this clonotype with many counts. CDR3 sequence reads: CASSQRPSVGETQYF. In nucleotides, the CDR3 is TGTGCCAGCAGCCAACGTCCTAGCGTGGGAGAGACCCAGTACTTC. This sequence joins TRBV4-2 and TRBJ2-5, with D tentatively TRBD2 (6 bases). The CDR3 loop spans 15 amino acids. Germline V gene lookup returns CDR1 LGHNA and CDR2 YNFKEQ. The ends were cut back, 2 bases at V and 4 bases at J, with 14 bases in the middle.

A few counts support this clonotype. The V call is TRBV5-6, the J call TRBJ1-2, with D perhaps matching TRBD1 (6 bases). Per the germline V gene, CDR1 is SGHDT and CDR2 is YYEEEE. The CDR3 runs to 12 residues. V lost 1 base, J lost 8 bases, and 9 bases lay in between. The CDR3 DNA sequence: TGTGCCAGCAGCTTGTTGGGGGGCGGCTACACCTTC. The encoded protein is CASSLLGGGYTF.